This TCR beta chain was sequenced for a study of blood T cell repertoires in COVID-19 (dated by TCRdb to about 2020). Background on the whole study: Collaborator samples came from the United States, Italy and Spain and covered acute and convalescent phases of COVID-19. The material from the prospective study consisted of cDNA or gDNA derived from T cells, B-cell-depleted T cells, or PBMCs. Deeply sampled blood TCRbeta repertoires from subjects exposed to, actively infected with, or recovered from COVID-19 were included in the dataset. The repertoires were released in a freely available public database intended as a resource for research on the immune response to SARS-CoV-2. Samples were obtained from the ongoing ImmuneRACE study (first 160 participants) and from 1,254 subjects provided by 6 global collaborators. Sample metadata almost always included a de-identified subject ID, COVID-19 status, age in years and sex. Where HLA class I and class II types were available, the types were taken from metadata supplied by the sample provider, not from assay-based typing. Points the paper makes about the study in general: How much clinical and demographic metadata was included differed by source and by participant, and the metadata was provided uncurated.

CDR1 is given as GTSNPN and CDR2 as SVGIG, both from the germline V gene (reference sequence). The junction shows trimming of 3 bases on V and 1 base on J, and the gene matches do not reach 3 bases of it. There are 14 amino acids in the CDR3, from cysteine to phenylalanine inclusive. The kept DNA is CDR3 alone, 42 bases in frame from the first base. The immunoSEQ Assay, a bias-controlled multiplex PCR, was used to amplify TCRbeta CDR3 regions from genomic DNA. The authors' pipeline ran thus. The number of nucleated cells in each sample was estimated by amplification of reference gene primers within the assay. To quantify the absolute abundance of each unique TCRbeta CDR3 rearrangement, sequence reads were collapsed and filtered. For each sample, productive Simpson clonality was calculated as the square root of Simpson's diversity index over productive rearrangements. The clones in this table, taken by TCRdb from immuneACCESS, are in-frame only. Not every clone is retained; where verified, under half of the shortfall comes from an unresolved V gene, and the cause of the rest is unknown. V and J calls plus clone size are reproduced from that table; the DNA served to infer D and trimming. Within this sample are some 40,000 clones, with around nine tenths of them counted one time only. The ten largest clonotypes hold over 0.3% of the sample.

About this clone itself: The antigen it recognizes is unknown. No base quality values were provided; no much bigger clone lies one nucleotide off.

One collaborating source in Seattle enrolled patients while the patients were actively infected and followed the patients over time throughout the course of disease. Collaborating institutions collected whole blood in K2EDTA tubes following their own protocols. Collaborator samples were shipped for TCRbeta analysis as frozen whole blood, isolated PBMCs, or DNA extracted from either sample type. The origin of this receptor is a man aged 50 to 59 with COVID-19, enrolled during active disease. This sequence uses TRBV30 and TRBJ2-1; 7 of the junction bases match TRBD2. The sample consisted of peripheral blood. The DNA reads as follows: TGTGCCTGGAGCCTACTAGCGTCCTACAATGAGCAGTTCTTC. The translation is CAWSLLASYNEQFF.